This T cell receptor beta chain is drawn from a study of blood T cell repertoires in COVID-19. Across the study: Researchers got acute and convalescent COVID-19 samples from the United States, Italy and Spain. From T cells, B-cell-depleted T cells, or PBMCs came the material, which was cDNA or gDNA.

The junction had 5 bases not matched to a gene; V was cut back by 3 bases and J by 5 bases. Germline V gives CDR1 PRHDT, CDR2 FYEKMQ (reference sequence). The CDR3 has 14 amino acids. This clone was recorded only once. TCRdb's copy holds only in-frame clones and misses some; the assay was immunoSEQ multiplex PCR. The table lists 100,000 to 150,000 clones, approximately 81% of them singletons. This sequence joins TRBV13 and TRBJ2-3; 7 nucleotides match TRBD1. Sequenced material: peripheral blood. The TCR comes from a middle-aged man with active or convalescent COVID-19. CDR3 in amino acids: CASSFRQGIDTQYF. The CDR3 DNA reads as TGTGCCAGCAGCTTTCGACAGGGCATAGATACGCAGTATTTT.